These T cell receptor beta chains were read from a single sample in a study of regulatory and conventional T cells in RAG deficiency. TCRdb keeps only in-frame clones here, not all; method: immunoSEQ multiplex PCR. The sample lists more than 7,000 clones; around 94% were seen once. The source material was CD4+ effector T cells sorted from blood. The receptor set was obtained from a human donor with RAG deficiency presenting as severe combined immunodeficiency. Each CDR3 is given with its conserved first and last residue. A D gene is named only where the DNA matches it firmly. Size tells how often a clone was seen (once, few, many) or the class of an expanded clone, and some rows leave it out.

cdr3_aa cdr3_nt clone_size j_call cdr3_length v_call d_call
CSAPYSYEQYF TGCAGTGCGCCGTACTCCTACGAGCAGTACTTC . TRBJ2-7 11 TRBV20-1 .
CASGPQGANEQFF TGTGCTAGTGGTCCCCAGGGGGCCAATGAGCAGTTCTTC . TRBJ2-1 13 TRBV12-5 TRBD1
CASSSRQPYGYTF TGTGCCAGCAGCTCAAGACAGCCCTATGGCTACACCTTC . TRBJ1-2 13 TRBV7-2 .
CASSTIESGEYF TGTGCCAGCAGTACTATTGAGTCAGGGGAGTACTTC . TRBJ2-4 12 TRBV28 .
CASSPDRSGANVLTF TGTGCCAGCAGCCCGGACCGCTCTGGGGCCAACGTCCTGACTTTC once TRBJ2-6 15 TRBV7-2 .
CASSFRGGETQYF TGTGCCAGCAGCTTCCGGGGGGGAGAGACCCAGTACTTC . TRBJ2-5 13 TRBV7-9 TRBD2
CASTTGSSSYNEQFF TGCGCCAGCACCACGGGCAGCAGCTCCTACAATGAGCAGTTCTTC . TRBJ2-1 15 TRBV5-1 .
CASSFRNTGELFF TGTGCCAGCAGCTTCCGGAACACCGGGGAGCTGTTTTTT . TRBJ2-2 13 TRBV7-2 .
CASSIGHQPQHF TGTGCCAGTAGTATAGGTCATCAGCCCCAGCATTTT . TRBJ1-5 12 TRBV19 .
CASSYSGESNEKLFF TGTGCCAGCAGTTACTCGGGGGAGTCTAATGAAAAACTGTTTTTT . TRBJ1-4 15 TRBV6-6 .
CASSLGTGFFYEQYF TGTGCCAGCAGCTTAGGGACAGGGTTTTTTTACGAGCAGTACTTC . TRBJ2-7 15 TRBV11-2 TRBD1
CATSRSITSGSFRHF TGTGCCACCAGCAGATCGATCACATCTGGGAGCTTCCGGCATTTT . TRBJ1-5 15 TRBV15 .
CASSNGGTGNYGYTF TGTGCCAGCAGTAACGGGGGTACAGGGAACTATGGCTACACCTTC . TRBJ1-2 15 TRBV28 .
CASSLDSNYGYTF TGCGCCAGCAGCTTGGACAGCAACTATGGCTACACCTTC . TRBJ1-2 13 TRBV5-1 .
CASSLAYQETQYF TGCGCCAGCAGCTTGGCATACCAAGAGACCCAGTACTTC . TRBJ2-5 13 TRBV5-1 .
CASSVRSGSDTQYF TGTGCCAGCAGCGTACGGTCGGGTTCAGATACGCAGTATTTT . TRBJ2-3 14 TRBV9 .
CASSPPRTGGSVAKNIQYF TGTGCCAGCTCACCACCCCGGACAGGGGGCTCCGTTGCCAAAAACATTCAGTACTTC . TRBJ2-4 19 TRBV18 TRBD1
CATSRIGQVFNQPQHF TGTGCCACCAGCAGGATCGGACAGGTCTTCAATCAGCCCCAGCATTTT . TRBJ1-5 16 TRBV15 TRBD1
CASSYGQAYTEAFF TGTGCCAGCAGTTACGGACAGGCCTACACTGAAGCTTTCTTT . TRBJ1-1 14 TRBV6-5 TRBD1
CASAVGSVITGELFF TGTGCCAGCGCTGTGGGGTCGGTAATTACCGGGGAGCTGTTTTTT . TRBJ2-2 15 TRBV25-1 .
CASSFRYSNQPQHF TGTGCCAGCAGTTTCCGGTATAGCAATCAGCCCCAGCATTTT . TRBJ1-5 14 TRBV27 .
CASSPDRESNYGYTF TGTGCCAGCAGTCCGGACAGGGAGTCCAACTATGGCTACACCTTC . TRBJ1-2 15 TRBV27 TRBD1
CASSFVAATYNEQFF TGTGCCAGCAGTTTTGTAGCGGCCACCTACAATGAGCAGTTCTTC . TRBJ2-1 15 TRBV6-5 .
CASSGDFPDTQYF TGTGCCAGCAGTGGAGATTTTCCAGATACGCAGTATTTT . TRBJ2-3 13 TRBV2 .
CAISGSPGGSSYNEQFF TGTGCCATCAGTGGTTCCCCCGGCGGGAGCTCCTACAATGAGCAGTTCTTC . TRBJ2-1 17 TRBV10-3 TRBD2
CASSLEGDRETQYF TGCGCCAGCAGCTTGGAGGGGGACCGGGAGACCCAGTACTTC . TRBJ2-5 14 TRBV5-1 .
CASSLQTQYF TGTGCCAGCAGCTTGCAGACCCAGTACTTC . TRBJ2-5 10 TRBV5-4 .
CASSLYTRRGTNEKLFF TGCGCCAGCAGCTTGTATACCCGCAGAGGAACTAATGAAAAACTGTTTTTT . TRBJ1-4 17 TRBV5-1 .
CAIRTTGSYGYTF TGTGCCATCAGGACGACAGGGTCCTATGGCTACACCTTC . TRBJ1-2 13 TRBV10-3 TRBD1
CASSSRLYNEQFF TGTGCCAGCAGCTCCCGCTTATACAATGAGCAGTTCTTC . TRBJ2-1 13 TRBV9 .
CASSLGRENEQYF TGTGCCAGCAGCTTAGGTCGGGAGAACGAGCAGTACTTC . TRBJ2-7 13 TRBV7-2 .
CASSRAVRAPETQYF TGTGCCAGCAGCCGAGCAGTCCGGGCCCCGGAGACCCAGTACTTC . TRBJ2-5 15 TRBV7-2 .
CASSFRGWTYEQYF TGCGCCAGCAGCTTTAGGGGCTGGACCTACGAGCAGTACTTC . TRBJ2-7 14 TRBV5-1 .
CASSHQQETQYF TGCGCCAGCAGCCATCAACAAGAGACCCAGTACTTC . TRBJ2-5 12 TRBV5-1 .
CASSWGQGAMNTEAFF TGTGCCAGCAGCTGGGGACAGGGGGCGATGAACACTGAAGCTTTCTTT . TRBJ1-1 16 TRBV7-8 TRBD1
CASSLALPGQGYEQYF TGTGCCAGCAGCTTAGCATTACCGGGACAGGGGTACGAGCAGTACTTC few TRBJ2-7 16 TRBV11-2 TRBD1
CASSPYREGGYTF TGTGCCAGCAGCCCGTACAGGGAGGGTGGCTACACCTTC . TRBJ1-2 13 TRBV6-5 .
CASSWGSRPSTDTQYF TGCGCCAGCAGCTGGGGCTCTCGTCCGAGCACAGATACGCAGTATTTT . TRBJ2-3 16 TRBV5-1 .
CASSARRYTDTQYF TGTGCCAGCAGCGCCAGGCGATACACAGATACGCAGTATTTT . TRBJ2-3 14 TRBV9 .
CASSVDRAGETQYF TGTGCCAGCAGCGTAGACAGGGCGGGAGAGACCCAGTACTTC . TRBJ2-5 14 TRBV9 .
CATSRGGHIILDTQYF TGTGCCACCAGCAGAGGTGGACATATTATCCTAGATACGCAGTATTTT . TRBJ2-3 16 TRBV15 .
CASSQVTAPSQQYF TGTGCCAGCAGCCAAGTCACAGCTCCAAGCCAGCAGTACTTC . TRBJ2-7 14 TRBV4-2 .
CASSPRILGETQYF TGTGCCAGCAGCCCCCGCATACTGGGGGAGACCCAGTACTTC . TRBJ2-5 14 TRBV9 .
CAISGTGGTEAFF TGTGCCATCAGTGGGACAGGGGGCACTGAAGCTTTCTTT . TRBJ1-1 13 TRBV10-3 TRBD1
CASSLAGFGFTDTQYF TGCGCCAGCAGCTTGGCCGGTTTTGGTTTCACAGATACGCAGTATTTT . TRBJ2-3 16 TRBV5-1 .
CASSLGQGAGELFF TGTGCCAGCAGCTTAGGACAGGGGGCCGGGGAGCTGTTTTTT . TRBJ2-2 14 TRBV11-3 TRBD1
CASSPPPPANTGELFF TGTGCCAGCAGCCCGCCGCCACCCGCGAACACCGGGGAGCTGTTTTTT . TRBJ2-2 16 TRBV7-3 .
CAWSVQGTGELFF TGTGCCTGGAGTGTACAGGGCACCGGGGAGCTGTTTTTT . TRBJ2-2 13 TRBV30 .